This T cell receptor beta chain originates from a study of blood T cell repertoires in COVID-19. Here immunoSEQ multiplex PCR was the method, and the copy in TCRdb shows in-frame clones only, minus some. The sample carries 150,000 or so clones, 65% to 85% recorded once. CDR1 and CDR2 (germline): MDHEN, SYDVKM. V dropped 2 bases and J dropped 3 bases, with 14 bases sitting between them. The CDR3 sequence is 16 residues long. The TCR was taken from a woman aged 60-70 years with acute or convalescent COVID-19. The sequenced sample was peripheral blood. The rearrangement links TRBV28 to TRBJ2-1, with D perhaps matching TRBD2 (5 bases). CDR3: CASSLELYGDYNEQFF. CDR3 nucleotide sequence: TGTGCCAGCAGTTTAGAGTTGTACGGGGACTACAATGAGCAGTTCTTC. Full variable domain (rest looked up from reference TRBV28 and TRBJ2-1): DVKVTQSSRYLVKRTGEKVFLECVQDMDHENMFWYRQDPGLGLRLIYFSYDVKMKEKGDIPEGYSVSREKKERFSLILESASTNQTSMYLCASSLELYGDYNEQFFGPGTRLTVL.